The rows below give T cell receptor beta chains drawn from one sample of a study of T-cell reconstitution after alpha-beta-depleted transplantation in children. MiXCR, run by TCRdb on the PCR reads, gives a single entry per CDR3 protein. This sample has about 830,000 distinct CDR3 sequences, with about 15% found just once. The sample here was PBMCs, mostly from graft donor cells, taken 360 days after TCRalphabeta/CD19-depleted stem cell transplant. These receptors were taken from a male patient younger than 18 who had a stem cell transplant for acute lymphoblastic leukemia, so the T cells may come from the graft donor. CDR3s include the opening cysteine and the closing phenylalanine or tryptophan. Each record gives: J gene, V gene, D gene, clone size, CDR3 protein, CDR3 DNA. The D gene is left open where the match is weak. Clone size is stated in some rows and not others, as once, few, many or a class when expanded.

TRBJ2-1	TRBV27	NA	many	CASSQNSYSYNEQFF	TGTGCCAGCAGCCAGAATAGTTACTCCTACAATGAGCAGTTCTTC
TRBJ2-5	TRBV18	NA	many	CASSPPGQQETQYF	TGTGCCAGCTCACCACCGGGGCAGCAAGAGACCCAGTACTTC
TRBJ2-3	TRBV7-9	TRBD2	few	CASSLGQLAATQYF	TGTGCCAGCAGCTTAGGCCAACTAGCGGCAACGCAGTATTTT
TRBJ2-1	TRBV12-3/TRBV12-4	TRBD1	NA	CASSSSKLRDRANNEQFF	TGTGCCAGCAGTTCATCAAAACTCCGGGACAGGGCTAACAATGAGCAGTTCTTC
TRBJ2-2	TRBV27	NA	NA	CASTTLRTGGGPAITGELFF	TGTGCCAGCACTACTCTCCGGACAGGCGGGGGTCCAGCCATAACCGGGGAGCTGTTTTTT
TRBJ2-2	TRBV12-5	NA	few	CASGLEPLNTGELFF	TGTGCTAGTGGTTTGGAACCGTTAAACACCGGGGAGCTGTTTTTT
TRBJ2-1	TRBV6-1	TRBD2	few	CASRMTSGVYNEQFF	TGTGCCAGCAGAATGACTAGCGGGGTATACAATGAGCAGTTCTTC
TRBJ2-1	TRBV29-1	TRBD2	few	CSVETSDNEQFF	TGCAGCGTTGAAACTAGCGACAATGAGCAGTTCTTC
TRBJ2-7	TRBV20-1	NA	many	CSAFAGNYEQYF	TGCAGTGCCTTTGCGGGAAATTACGAGCAGTACTTC
TRBJ1-4	TRBV12-3/TRBV12-4	TRBD1	many	CASSFSTGGGNEKLFF	TGTGCCAGCAGTTTCTCCACAGGGGGAGGTAATGAAAAACTGTTTTTT
TRBJ1-2	TRBV18	TRBD1	NA	CASSPSAGQPNYGYTF	TGTGCCAGCTCACCGTCGGCGGGACAGCCGAACTATGGCTACACCTTC
TRBJ2-7	TRBV27	NA	few	CASTPQGGGGEQYF	TGTGCCAGCACCCCCCAGGGTGGTGGTGGCGAGCAGTACTTC
TRBJ1-5	TRBV12-3/TRBV12-4	NA	few	CASSPDILSNQPQHF	TGTGCCAGCAGCCCAGACATTCTAAGCAATCAGCCCCAGCATTTT
TRBJ2-1	TRBV7-8	TRBD2	few	CASSMRTSGTPAYNEQFF	TGTGCCAGCAGCATGCGGACTAGCGGGACACCGGCCTACAATGAGCAGTTCTTC
TRBJ2-6	TRBV2	TRBD1	few	CASSKQGPGANVLTF	TGTGCCAGCAGCAAACAGGGGCCTGGGGCCAACGTCCTGACTTTC
TRBJ2-7	TRBV29-1	NA	NA	CSVEEMGSSSYEQYF	TGCAGCGTTGAAGAGATGGGGAGCAGCTCCTACGAGCAGTACTTC
TRBJ2-1	TRBV27	TRBD2	NA	CASSSVRDKWTSRYNEQFF	TGTGCCAGCAGTTCGGTCAGGGACAAATGGACTAGCCGGTACAATGAGCAGTTCTTC
TRBJ1-1	TRBV7-6	TRBD1	NA	CASSLSVTGDWDTEAFF	TGTGCCAGCAGCTTAAGTGTTACAGGGGATTGGGACACTGAAGCTTTCTTT